Presented here are 29 T cell receptor beta chains from one specimen sequenced in a study of regulatory and conventional T cells in RAG deficiency. Libraries were prepared by immunoSEQ multiplex PCR; TCRdb keeps only in-frame clonotypes and omits some of them. The table records about 32,000 clones, around 89% of them present only once. This sample was also put to use in a study of regulatory T cells. This second study says: The primer mix had 52 TRBV and 13 TRBJ primers.

The specimen was CD8+ T cells sorted from blood. The receptors originated from a human donor in good health.

As for this clone: The sample contains more than one DNA sequence encoding this CDR3. The chain has TRBV20-1 and TRBJ1-1; D gene ambiguous. The V end lost 3 bases, the J end lost 7 bases, and 6 bases lay between the germline ends. From germline, CDR1 is DFQATT and CDR2 SNEGSKA (reference sequence). The CDR3 is made up of 10 amino acids. The CDR3 reads CSAREYEAFF. The CDR3 DNA sequence: TGCAGTGCTAGGGAGTATGAAGCTTTCTTT.

In its sample, this clone was seen a few times. This chain uses TRBV18 with TRBJ1-4, with D uncertain. The CDR3 consists of 15 residues. Germline V lookup: CDR1 KGHSH, CDR2 LQKENI. V shed 0 bases and J shed 4 bases, with 9 bases lying between them. CDR3 DNA: TGTGCCAGCTCACCACCGAACAGCCGTAATGAAAAACTGTTTTTT. Translated, it gives CASSPPNSRNEKLFF.

This chain joins TRBV2 and TRBJ1-2; 9 nucleotides agree with TRBD1. This CDR3 spans 18 amino acids. V was pared by 2 bases and J by 7 bases, with 17 bases of the junction left unmatched. Looked up from germline, CDR1 is SNHLY and CDR2 is FYNNEI. CDR3 sequence: CASSEKPGQGLWSPGYTF. The CDR3 DNA follows: TGTGCCAGCAGTGAAAAACCGGGACAGGGCCTTTGGAGTCCTGGCTACACCTTC. The full variable domain, its missing parts supplied by reference TRBV2 and TRBJ1-2, is EPEVTQTPSHQVTQMGQEVILRCVPISNHLYFYWYRQILGQKVEFLVSFYNNEISEKSEIFDDQFSVERPDGSNFTLKIRSTKLEDSAMYFCASSEKPGQGLWSPGYTFGSGTRLTVV.

This chain uses TRBV6-5 with TRBJ1-1; D is undetermined. V gave up 7 bases and J gave up 1 base, with 13 bases separating them. The CDR3 is 14 residues long. Germline CDR1 reads MNHEY; CDR2 reads SVGAGI. Here the CDR3 DNA reads TGTGCCAGCACCGGATCCAGAGCGAACACTGAAGCTTTCTTT. Amino acid sequence: CASTGSRANTEAFF.

V and J are TRBV5-1 and TRBJ2-5; TRBD2 agrees at 12 bases. Germline CDR1 SGHRS, CDR2 YFSETQ. Germline trimming cut 2 bases from V and 5 bases from J; bases unmatched to any gene: 7. The CDR3 is 16 amino acids. The CDR3 spells CASSLGLAGSKETQYF. The CDR3 DNA sequence: TGCGCCAGCAGCTTAGGACTAGCGGGAAGTAAGGAGACCCAGTACTTC.

V is TRBV14 and J is TRBJ2-3, with 8 bases fitting TRBD2. The CDR3 is made up of 17 amino acids. V was pared by 1 base and J by 2 bases, with 8 bases of the junction left unmatched. Germline V gene lookup returns CDR1 SGHDN and CDR2 FVKESK. The chain's CDR3 is CASSQGHGRVVTDTQYF. The CDR3 DNA is TGTGCCAGCAGCCAAGGGCACGGGAGGGTCGTCACAGATACGCAGTATTTT.

J is TRBJ2-6 and V is TRBV27, with 8 positions matching TRBD1. This CDR3 region has 18 residues. The J segment lost 1 base and the V segment lost 5 bases, leaving 10 bases of the junction unmatched. Germline values: CDR1 MNHEY, CDR2 SMNVEV (reference sequence). The CDR3 loop is CASSTRTGQRSGANVLTF. For the CDR3, the DNA is TGTGCCAGCAGTACTCGGACAGGGCAACGGTCTGGGGCCAACGTCCTGACTTTC.

CDR3 sequence (DNA): TGTGCCAGTAGTACCTACGGGACAGATACGCAGTATTTT. Translation gives CASSTYGTDTQYF. The rearrangement joins TRBV19 to TRBJ2-3; D is ambiguous. Per the germline V gene, CDR1 is LNHDA and CDR2 is SQIVND (reference sequence). Trimming removed 4 bases from V and 3 bases from J, with 8 bases in between. The CDR3 extends over 13 amino acids.

The chain recombines TRBV11-2 with TRBJ2-7, with 9 bases identical to TRBD2. V dropped 4 bases and J dropped 2; count of bases not matched to a gene: 6. The CDR3 spans 15 residues. Germline loops: CDR1 SGHAT, CDR2 FQNNGV. The CDR3 reads CASSWIAGDTYEQYF. The CDR3 DNA reads TGTGCCAGCAGCTGGATAGCGGGGGACACCTACGAGCAGTACTTC.

The V call is TRBV28, the J call TRBJ1-5; D ambiguous. The CDR3 contains 14 residues. With 5 bases removed from V and 7 bases from J, the gap between germline ends came to 15 bases. CDR1 MDHEN and CDR2 SYDVKM come from the germline V gene. The chain's CDR3 is CASSPRRERQPQHF. The CDR3 DNA reads as TGTGCCAGCAGTCCCCGAAGGGAAAGGCAGCCCCAGCATTTT.

This chain connects TRBV30 to TRBJ1-6, with D unclear. This CDR3 is built from 14 residues. The V end lost 0 bases, the J end lost 7 bases, and 10 bases lay between the germline ends. The germline CDR1 and CDR2 sequences are GTSNPN and SVGIG (reference sequence). The CDR3 DNA reads TGTGCCTGGAGTGTATCCGGGCAGAATTCACCCCTCCACTTT. Protein product: CAWSVSGQNSPLHF. The whole variable domain, remainder taken from reference TRBV30 and TRBJ1-6, is SQTIHQWPATLVQPVGSPLSLECTVEGTSNPNLYWYRQAAGRGLQLLFYSVGIGQISSEVPQNLSASRPQDRQFILSSKKLLLSDSGFYLCAWSVSGQNSPLHFGNGTRLTVT.

This clone occurred once. The V call is TRBV5-5, the J call TRBJ2-1, with D perhaps assigned TRBD1 or TRBD2 (5 bases each). Germline V gene data show CDR1 as SGHKS and CDR2 as YYEKEE (reference sequence). Trimming pared 2 bases from V and 3 bases from J, leaving 12 bases between. This CDR3 spans 15 amino acids. For the CDR3, the DNA is TGTGCCAGCAGCTTCCGGGACGCAAGCTACAATGAGCAGTTCTTC. Amino acids: CASSFRDASYNEQFF.

The CDR3 here is CASSAEANSPLHF. CDR3 in DNA: TGTGCCAGCAGCGCAGAGGCAAATTCACCCCTCCACTTT. The genes are TRBV9 and TRBJ1-6, with D unclear. This CDR3 comprises 13 residues. The germline V gene has CDR1 SGDLS and CDR2 YYNGEE. V gave up 3 bases and J gave up 7 bases, with 8 bases separating them. Complete variable domain (other parts from reference TRBV9 and TRBJ1-6): DSGVTQTPKHLITATGQRVTLRCSPRSGDLSVYWYQQSLDQGLQFLIQYYNGEERAKGNILERFSAQQFPDLHSELNLSSLELGDSALYFCASSAEANSPLHFGNGTRLTVT.

The CDR3 nucleotides read TGTGCCAGCAGCTCCCAGCATGGACTAGCGCGGGAGCAGTACTTC. As protein: CASSSQHGLAREQYF. The chain links TRBV13 to TRBJ2-5; 9 positions match TRBD2. The CDR3 length is 15 residues. CDR1 and CDR2 from the germline V gene are PRHDT and FYEKMQ (reference sequence). Trimming at V came to 4 bases and at J to 11 bases, leaving 14 bases not matched to a gene.

The rearrangement links TRBV11-3 to TRBJ1-2; a possible D gene is TRBD1 (6 bases). Germline V gene lookup returns CDR1 SGHNT and CDR2 YENEEA. This CDR3 has 13 residues. Trimming took off 5 bases at V and 7 bases at J, with 14 bases between the two ends. The CDR3 DNA sequence: TGTGCCAGCAGCAAAAAGGGGGGCGGTGGCTACACCTTC. The encoded protein is CASSKKGGGGYTF.

The V and J genes are TRBV19 and TRBJ2-1; 10 bases align to TRBD2. Trimming took 6 bases from V and 0 from J; bases not matched to a gene: 8. Germline CDR1 is LNHDA and CDR2 is SQIVND (reference sequence). The length of the CDR3 is 17 residues. The CDR3 here is CASSTMTSGRSYNEQFF. CDR3 nucleotide sequence: TGTGCCAGTAGCACCATGACTAGCGGGCGCTCCTACAATGAGCAGTTCTTC.

The rearrangement links TRBV6-4 to TRBJ1-5, with D tentatively TRBD1 (6 bases). Trimming shortened V by 3 bases and J by 0 bases, and 15 bases separated the two germline ends. The CDR3 totals 17 residues. Germline-derived CDR1 and CDR2 are MRHNA and SNTAGT. DNA for the CDR3: TGTGCCAGCAGTGATCCCGGGGGACAACGTAGCAATCAGCCCCAGCATTTT. Protein product: CASSDPGGQRSNQPQHF.

This sequence joins TRBV30 and TRBJ1-1; D perhaps matches TRBD1 (6 bases). CDR1 is GTSNPN, CDR2 SVGIG, per germline (reference sequence). The CDR3 totals 14 residues. V was trimmed by 7 bases and J by 3 bases, leaving 18 bases between them. CDR3 region: CASDSGGWDTEAFF. As DNA, the CDR3 is TGTGCCTCCGACTCGGGGGGCTGGGACACTGAAGCTTTCTTT.

The rearrangement links TRBV19 to TRBJ1-2; weak D call: TRBD1 (5 bases). The ends were cut back, 5 bases at V and 4 bases at J, with 14 bases in the middle. The CDR3 has 14 amino acids. Germline values: CDR1 LNHDA, CDR2 SQIVND (reference sequence). CDR3 residues: CASSQMTDGYGYTF. The CDR3 coding sequence is TGTGCCAGTAGTCAAATGACAGACGGCTATGGCTACACCTTC.

This chain joins TRBV11-2 and TRBJ1-4; TRBD1 matches 11 bases. V was clipped by 7 bases and J by 7 bases; unmatched bases: 11. The CDR3 is 16 residues long. The V gene's germline CDR1 is SGHAT and CDR2 FQNNGV. CDR3 loop: CASIPGQGAQGEKLFF. CDR3 coding DNA: TGTGCCAGCATCCCAGGACAGGGGGCGCAAGGTGAAAAACTGTTTTTT.

With respect to this clone: At one end, the junction sequence differs from germline, possibly due to a read error. V is TRBV18 and J is TRBJ1-5; D gene uncertain. The V gene's germline CDR1 is KGHSH and CDR2 LQKENI. This CDR3 has 16 residues. This chain's CDR3 is CASSPLGSYHKSAPAF. The CDR3, as DNA: TGTGCCAGCTCACCTCTAGGCTCGTATCATAAATCAGCCCCAGCATTT.

This clone was picked up a small number of times. This chain connects TRBV4-1 to TRBJ1-5, with a weak D call TRBD1 (5 bases). Trimming pared 1 base from V and 5 bases from J, leaving 9 bases between. Germline V gene data show CDR1 as MGHRA and CDR2 as YSYEKL. This CDR3 region has 14 residues. The CDR3 is CASSQVQGDQPQHF. CDR3 in DNA: TGCGCCAGCAGCCAAGTTCAGGGTGATCAGCCCCAGCATTTT.

This chain joins TRBV28 and TRBJ1-1; the match to TRBD1 covers 7 bases. Germline CDR1 MDHEN, CDR2 SYDVKM. This CDR3 has 15 residues. V gave up 2 bases and J gave up 1 base; unmatched junction bases: 4. The CDR3 loop is CASSLGGGSNTEAFF. CDR3 DNA sequence: TGTGCCAGCAGTTTAGGAGGGGGCTCGAACACTGAAGCTTTCTTT. Variable domain in full (rest from reference TRBV28 and TRBJ1-1): DVKVTQSSRYLVKRTGEKVFLECVQDMDHENMFWYRQDPGLGLRLIYFSYDVKMKEKGDIPEGYSVSREKKERFSLILESASTNQTSMYLCASSLGGGSNTEAFFGQGTRLTVV.

The chain carries TRBV19 and TRBJ1-3; 7 nucleotides match TRBD1. V dropped 6 bases and J dropped 0; count of bases not matched to a gene: 5. This CDR3 spans 15 amino acids. The germline V gene has CDR1 LNHDA and CDR2 SQIVND (reference sequence). The CDR3 sequence is CASSGQVISGNTIYF. CDR3 nucleotide sequence: TGTGCCAGTAGCGGACAGGTGATCTCTGGAAACACCATATATTTT.

This chain connects TRBV6-1 to TRBJ1-6; 7 bases align to TRBD1. The CDR3 consists of 15 residues. V lost 4 bases to trimming and J lost 9 bases; unmatched junction nucleotides: 9. CDR1 and CDR2 from the germline V gene are MNHNS and SASEGT. The CDR3 DNA reads as TGTGCCAGCAGTGGTGACAGGGTCGTAAGTTCACCCCTCCACTTT. Translation gives CASSGDRVVSSPLHF.

The chain is built from TRBV11-2 and TRBJ2-1; no clear D. Germline CDR1 and CDR2: SGHAT and FQNNGV. The CDR3 sequence is 12 residues long. V was cut by 1 base and J by 6 bases, with 4 bases left in between. Written as DNA, the CDR3 is TGTGCCAGCAGCTTAGGGGTCAATGAGCAGTTCTTC. Translation: CASSLGVNEQFF.

The rearrangement joins TRBV9 to TRBJ2-3; D is unclear. Germline CDR1 SGDLS, CDR2 YYNGEE. The V and J ends lost 0 bases and 0 bases respectively, with 5 bases between them. The CDR3 spans 14 residues. The CDR3 spells CASSVEPSTDTQYF. The CDR3, as DNA: TGTGCCAGCAGCGTAGAACCTAGCACAGATACGCAGTATTTT.

The rearrangement links TRBV28 to TRBJ1-2; D is ambiguous. V was cut by 4 bases and J by 8 bases, with 17 bases left in between. The CDR3 runs 14 residues. Germline lookup yields CDR1 MDHEN and CDR2 SYDVKM. For the CDR3, the DNA is TGTGCCAGCAGTTCACCCCCCATTGGCGAAGGCTACACCTTC. Protein: CASSSPPIGEGYTF.

The V gene is TRBV6-1, the J gene TRBJ2-2; 11 bases match TRBD2. V gave up 7 bases and J gave up 3 bases; unmatched junction bases: 4. The CDR3 contains 15 residues. Germline CDR1 and CDR2: MNHNS and SASEGT. The CDR3 loop reads CASKLLAGDTGELFF. DNA of the CDR3: TGTGCCAGCAAATTACTAGCGGGAGACACCGGGGAGCTGTTTTTT.